This note documents a single T cell receptor beta chain sequence. What it binds is unknown. This record belongs to a study of T cell repertoires in cytomegalovirus infection. Study overall: Public TCR beta signatures indicated both CMV infection and matching HLA type.

TCRdb re-called the reads with MiXCR, one entry per CDR3 protein. The sample shows about 740,000 distinct CDR3 sequences, approximately 34% of them seen only once. Regarding the study as a whole: Pooled public TCR beta family frequency picked out CMV carriers with the relevant HLA. CMV-specific HLA-C-restricted TCR beta clonotypes dominated the ex vivo response.

The TCR sequence derives from a human donor in good health (CMV status not recorded). Some clones in this sample may be carry-over from other donors' samples. What was sequenced was PBMCs.

CDR3 sequence reads: CSAIHGGSNSNQPQHF. The CDR3 DNA sequence: TGCAGTGCTATTCACGGCGGGTCAAATAGCAATCAGCCCCAGCATTTT. The chain is built from TRBV20-1 and TRBJ1-5; unclear D gene. CDR3 length: 16 amino acids. Germline V CDR1 and CDR2: DFQATT, SNEGSKA (reference sequence). V lost 4 bases and J lost 0, with 16 bases in between.